These 4 T cell receptor beta chains share one sample of origin, sequenced in a study of T cells in Graves' hyperthyroidism and ophthalmopathy. RNA transcripts served as the template for amplifying TCR beta CDR3 regions. HTBI primers were used for first-round RT-PCR of the TCR CDR3. MiXCR, applied by TCRdb to the multiplex PCR reads, yields one record per CDR3 protein. The table has about 590,000 distinct CDR3 sequences, 15% to 18% seen once; the top ten hold under 8%. The sequenced sample was blood. The receptors were gathered from a young woman with Graves' hyperthyroidism.

In this sample, this clonotype turned up a few times. The chain couples TRBV6-1 to TRBJ2-3, with 8 bases that match TRBD2. The germline gives CDR1 MNHNS, CDR2 SASEGT. The CDR3 spans 17 residues. Trimming took 5 bases from V and 2 from J; bases not matched to a gene: 12. As DNA, the CDR3 is TGTGCCAGCAGTACCGTACTAGCGGCGCCTTCCACAGATACGCAGTATTTT. Translated: CASSTVLAAPSTDTQYF.

This clonotype occurred a few times. The chain employs TRBV2 and TRBJ2-3, with TRBD2 as a possible D gene (6 bases). V lost 1 base to trimming and J lost 4 bases, with 15 bases between them. Germline lookup yields CDR1 SNHLY and CDR2 FYNNEI. The CDR3 runs 16 residues. This CDR3 reads CASSEGYGGTADTQYF. In DNA, the CDR3 is TGTGCCAGCAGTGAAGGTTATGGCGGGACGGCAGATACGCAGTATTTT.

This clonotype was counted many times. The CDR3 loop is CASSSPGGPNEKLFF. The CDR3, as DNA: TGTGCCAGCAGCTCTCCAGGGGGGCCCAATGAAAAACTGTTTTTT. The chain carries TRBV11-2 and TRBJ1-4; 7 bases agree with TRBD1. Germline assignment: CDR1 SGHAT and CDR2 FQNNGV. V lost 4 bases, J lost 5 bases, and 7 bases stayed unmatched. CDR3 length: 15 amino acids.

In its sample, this clonotype was seen a few times. CDR3 sequence reads: CSVETWAHSGVYEQYF. The CDR3, as DNA: TGCAGCGTTGAAACATGGGCCCATAGCGGGGTTTACGAGCAGTACTTC. V usage is TRBV29-1 and J usage is TRBJ2-7, with TRBD2 identical over 8 bases. After removal of 2 bases from V and 4 bases from J, the junction contained 13 bases not matched to a gene. The CDR3 covers 16 residues. The germline gives CDR1 SQVTM, CDR2 ANQGSEA.